Following are 2 T cell receptor beta chains from one sample sequenced in a study of blood T cell repertoires in COVID-19. Measured with immunoSEQ multiplex PCR; TCRdb has only the in-frame clones, and not every one. Of about 180,000 clones listed, about 86% are singletons. Sequencing used peripheral blood. The receptors shown here come from a woman aged 25-40 years with active or convalescent COVID-19.

The chain employs TRBV19 and TRBJ1-1, with 7 bases aligning to TRBD1. The length of the CDR3 is 12 residues. Germline CDR1 LNHDA, CDR2 SQIVND (reference sequence). Trimming took 4 bases from V and 5 from J; bases not matched to a gene: 1. The CDR3 loop reads CASSRQGTEAFF. The CDR3 nucleotides read TGTGCCAGTAGTAGACAGGGTACTGAAGCTTTCTTT.

The chain joins TRBV6-5 to TRBJ2-1, with a weak D call TRBD1 (5 bases). The CDR3 has 15 amino acids. Germline values: CDR1 MNHEY, CDR2 SVGAGI. Trimming took off 0 bases at V and 5 bases at J, with 11 bases between the two ends. CDR3 residues: CASSYSGRDDNEQFF. CDR3 DNA sequence: TGTGCCAGCAGTTACTCGGGGCGCGATGACAATGAGCAGTTCTTC.